This TCR beta chain was obtained from a study of shared clonotypes between healthy human individuals. Looked up from germline, CDR1 is SGHNT and CDR2 is YYREEE (reference sequence). Trimming cost V 4 bases and J 1 base; bases outside gene matches: 7. The CDR3 consists of 16 residues. Authors' analysis steps: Junction-only sequences without quality scores came from ImmunoSEQ, so filtering differed. The assay was immunoSEQ multiplex PCR, and TCRdb's table has in-frame clones only and misses some. Clonal size and the V and J genes are those of that table, whereas D and trimming came from the DNA. Among 650,000 to 750,000 clones listed, 72% were seen once.

The TCR sequence derives from a woman aged 25 to 39 in good health. The chain recombines TRBV5-4 with TRBJ2-3, with 9 positions matching TRBD1. The sample consisted of memory CD4+ T cells sorted from blood. Subset in this sample: CD45RA-negative fraction. This CDR3 reads CASSKTGGSRTDTQYF. CDR3 in DNA: TGTGCCAGCAGCAAAACAGGGGGCAGTCGCACAGATACGCAGTATTTT.